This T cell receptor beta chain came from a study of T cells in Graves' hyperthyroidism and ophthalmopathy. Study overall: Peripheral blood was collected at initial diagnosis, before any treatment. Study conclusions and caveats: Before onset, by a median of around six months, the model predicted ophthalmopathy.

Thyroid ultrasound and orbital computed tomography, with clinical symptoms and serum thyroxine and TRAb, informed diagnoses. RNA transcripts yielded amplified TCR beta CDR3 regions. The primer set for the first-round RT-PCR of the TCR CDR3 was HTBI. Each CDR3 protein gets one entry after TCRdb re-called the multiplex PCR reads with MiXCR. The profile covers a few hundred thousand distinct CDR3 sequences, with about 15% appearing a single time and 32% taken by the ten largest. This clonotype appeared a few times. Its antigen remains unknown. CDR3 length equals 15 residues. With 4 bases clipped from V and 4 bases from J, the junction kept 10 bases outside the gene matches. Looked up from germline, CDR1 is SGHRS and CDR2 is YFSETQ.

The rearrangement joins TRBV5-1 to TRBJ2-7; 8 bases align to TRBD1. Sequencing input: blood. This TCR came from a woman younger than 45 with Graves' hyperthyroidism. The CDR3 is CASSPGAGGSYEQYF. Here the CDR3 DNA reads TGCGCCAGCAGCCCGGGGGCAGGGGGCAGTTACGAGCAGTACTTC.